This T cell receptor (beta chain) was sequenced during a study of T cell repertoires in cytomegalovirus infection (dated 2019 in TCRdb). Regarding the complete study: The peptide stimulations were aimed at well-studied HLA-B-restricted epitopes as well as recently identified HLA-C-restricted CMV epitopes, whose presentation resists viral immunomodulation. Because public TCR beta signatures pointed to carriage of CMV infection together with the matching HLA type, the HLA type of each donor mattered for the analysis. What the work shows at the level of the full study, not this receptor alone: In both this cohort and an independent roughly 330-donor cohort, the cumulative frequency of public TCR beta family members distinguished carriers of CMV infection plus the relevant HLA type. The ex vivo response was dominated by HLA-C-restricted CMV-specific TCR beta clonotypes, which also provided the single most frequent clonotype in two of eight donors.

This clonotype was detected only a few times. Its target antigen remains unknown. No base-level quality is on record; no much larger clone is a single base apart. Interpreted using the paper, the treatment or condition label stands for: in vitro stimulation with specific CMV peptide epitopes to enrich CMV-specific T cells. For sequencing, an Illumina HiSeq 1500 was employed. TCRdb's own reprocessing of the public reads used fastp at Q25 and MiXCR and kept productive beta chains. Rows matching on CDR3 protein sequence are summarized as one entry with the most common DNA and genes. The sample includes a few hundred thousand distinct CDR3 sequences, with almost 40% observed a single time. The ten largest clones represent over 45% of the sample. V lost 7 bases and J lost 2 bases; the stretch between them is 12 bases long. CDR1 SNHLY and CDR2 FYNNEI were looked up in the germline V gene. Spanning cysteine to phenylalanine, the CDR3 consists of 15 amino acids. Kept here is only the CDR3 DNA, which spans 45 bases and is read in frame from base 1.

The chain is made from TRBV2 and TRBJ2-6; a weak D assignment points to TRBD1 (5 bases agree). The clonotype originates from a human donor in good health (CMV status not recorded). Some clones in this sample may be carry-over from other donors' samples. Specimen: cultured PBMCs, collected from culture after CMV antigen stimulation. Here is the DNA: TGTGCCAGCACGACCCGACAGCCTGGGGCCAACGTCCTGACTTTC. This gives the protein CASTTRQPGANVLTF.